The rows below give T cell receptor beta chains drawn from one sample of a study of neoadjuvant anti-PD-1 for oral cavity cancer. Sequencing was performed with immunoSEQ multiplex PCR; in TCRdb, only in-frame clones are kept and a portion is missing. The table shows over 65,000 clones, with about 88% occurring only once. Source: PBMCs, taken after nivolumab (anti-PD-1) treatment. Source of these receptors: a person aged 40 to 85 with oral cavity squamous cell carcinoma. CDR3s include the opening cysteine and the closing phenylalanine or tryptophan. The D gene is left open where the match is weak. Not every row has a clone size; where given, it reads once, few, many or a size class.

DNA	CDR3	D	V	size	J
TGTGCTAGTGCCCCGGACTTTTACAATGAGCAGTTCTTC	CASAPDFYNEQFF	.	TRBV12-5	.	TRBJ2-1
TGTGCCAGCAGCACTGCAGGGAGTACCGGGGAGCTGTTTTTT	CASSTAGSTGELFF	.	TRBV6-5	.	TRBJ2-2
TGTGCCAGCAGCCCAATCAGGGGGGGGACTGAAGCTTTCTTT	CASSPIRGGTEAFF	TRBD1	TRBV7-8	.	TRBJ1-1
TGTGCCAGCAGTTACTCCCGGGGGTTCTCTGGAAACACCATATATTTT	CASSYSRGFSGNTIYF	.	TRBV6-5	once	TRBJ1-3
TGCGCCAGCAGCTTGGAGGGACAGGGGCACACTGAAGCTTTCTTT	CASSLEGQGHTEAFF	TRBD1	TRBV5-1	.	TRBJ1-1
TGTGCCTCCGGGACTAGTTATCGATTTGAGCAGTTCTTC	CASGTSYRFEQFF	TRBD2	TRBV30	once	TRBJ2-1
TGTGCCAGCAGTGAAACAGAAACATCCTACGAGCAGTACTTC	CASSETETSYEQYF	.	TRBV27	.	TRBJ2-7
TGCGCCAGCAGCTTGGGACTAGCGGACGAGCAGTACTTC	CASSLGLADEQYF	TRBD2	TRBV5-1	.	TRBJ2-7
TGTGCCAGCAGTTACTCGACAGGTCCACAGTTCTTC	CASSYSTGPQFF	.	TRBV6-5	.	TRBJ2-1
TGTGCCAGCAGCCTGGGACTCCAAGATTTCTACGAGCAGTACTTC	CASSLGLQDFYEQYF	.	TRBV13	once	TRBJ2-7
TGTGCCAGCAGTTTCCATCTAGCGGGGCCCAAAAACATTCAGTACTTC	CASSFHLAGPKNIQYF	TRBD2	TRBV6-6	.	TRBJ2-4
TGTGCCAGCAGCACGCGGACAGGGAAGGGCTACACCTTC	CASSTRTGKGYTF	TRBD1	TRBV7-2	.	TRBJ1-2
TGTGCCAGCCGGACAGGGGGCGGCTATGGCTACACCTTC	CASRTGGGYGYTF	TRBD1	TRBV6-1	.	TRBJ1-2
TGTGCCGGTCACACAGGGAGTCAGCCCCAGCATTTT	CAGHTGSQPQHF	.	TRBV28	.	TRBJ1-5
TGCGCCAGCAGCTTGTCTGGGGCAGGGGAGCAGTTCTTC	CASSLSGAGEQFF	.	TRBV5-1	.	TRBJ2-1
TGTGCCAGTAGTACCTTGGACCAGGGAGGCAAGACCCAGTACTTC	CASSTLDQGGKTQYF	.	TRBV19	.	TRBJ2-5
TGTGCCAGCAGTTCCAGTCAACCCCTTTCGTATGCCGGCCAAGGGGGCGACGAGCAGTACTTC	CASSSSQPLSYAGQGGDEQYF	TRBD1	TRBV28	.	TRBJ2-7
TGTGCCAGCACCCGGATGCGGTCCTCCAATCAGCCCCAGCATTTT	CASTRMRSSNQPQHF	.	TRBV6-6	.	TRBJ1-5
TGCGCCAGCAGCCCAGGCGGAGATACGCAGTATTTT	CASSPGGDTQYF	.	TRBV4-1	medium-sized	TRBJ2-3
TGTGCCAGTAGGGGGGGAGGTGGCAACACAGATACGCAGTATTTT	CASRGGGGNTDTQYF	.	TRBV19	.	TRBJ2-3
TGTGCCAGCAGCCGTGCCCGGGCGGGAAACTCCTACAATGAGCAGTTCTTC	CASSRARAGNSYNEQFF	.	TRBV28	.	TRBJ2-1
TGTGCCAGCAGTGAAGGGGGGTCCCTCCACTTT	CASSEGGSLHF	.	TRBV25-1	.	TRBJ1-6